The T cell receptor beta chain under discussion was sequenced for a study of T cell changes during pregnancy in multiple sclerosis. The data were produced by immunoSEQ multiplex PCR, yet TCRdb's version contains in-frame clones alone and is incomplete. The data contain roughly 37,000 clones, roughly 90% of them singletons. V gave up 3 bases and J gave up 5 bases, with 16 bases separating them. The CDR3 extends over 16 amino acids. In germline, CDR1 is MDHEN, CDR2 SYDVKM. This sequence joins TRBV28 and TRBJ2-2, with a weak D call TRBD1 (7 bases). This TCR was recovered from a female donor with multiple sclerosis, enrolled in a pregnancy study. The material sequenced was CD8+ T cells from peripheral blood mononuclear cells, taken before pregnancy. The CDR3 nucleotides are TGTGCCAGCAGTTTGACTAGGGGGCGAAAGACCGGGGAGCTGTTTTTT. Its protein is CASSLTRGRKTGELFF.